Each of the 2 T cell receptor beta chains below was sequenced from the same sample in a study of T cell responses to AZD1222 COVID-19 vaccine. Profiling relied on immunoSEQ multiplex PCR, and the TCRdb table lists in-frame clones only, not all of them. The sample carries under 300,000 clones, 85% to 95% recorded once. This material consisted of peripheral blood, taken on day 0 of AZD1222 vaccination. The receptors here all came from an adult in good health.

The rearrangement uses TRBV4-3 and TRBJ2-5; 9 nucleotides line up with TRBD2. Per germline, CDR1 LGHNA and CDR2 YSLEER. J gave up 5 bases and V 1 base, and 5 bases lay outside the gene matches. The CDR3 spans 15 residues. CDR3: CASSQGGLAFETQYF. As DNA, the CDR3 is TGCGCCAGCAGCCAAGGGGGACTAGCTTTCGAGACCCAGTACTTC.

The chain couples TRBV4-1 to TRBJ2-1, with D possibly matching TRBD1 (5 bases). The length of the CDR3 is 15 residues. Germline V gene data show CDR1 as MGHRA and CDR2 as YSYEKL. V was pared by 3 bases and J by 7 bases, with 16 bases between. CDR3: CASSQVDSFYNEQFF. The CDR3 DNA is TGCGCCAGCAGCCAGGTAGACAGCTTTTATAATGAGCAGTTCTTC.